This T cell receptor beta chain was recorded in a study of identical twins listed by TCRdb under 2016. Regarding the complete study: To test whether fetal clonotypes persist, this study deep-sequenced TCR alpha and beta repertoires from monozygotic twins, from unrelated adults of various ages, and from cord blood. To rule out contamination, replicate twin experiments were performed at different times with different library preparation protocols. The investigation overall reported the following: The excess sharing between twins in beta out-of-frame sequences was weaker because fewer shared sequences reduced the signal-to-noise ratio. Recombination models systematically underestimated out-of-frame TCR alpha sharing in monozygotic twins but agreed with sharing between unrelated individuals. Fewer insertions were carried by abundant cord blood beta clonotypes, a similar but weaker trend appeared in young adult naive repertoires, and no such trend appeared in memory repertoires. Compared with coincidental sharing between unrelated individuals, out-of-frame TCR alpha sequences shared between twins had an excess of sequences with low generation probability. Invariant T cells such as MAIT and iNKT could partly confound zero-insertion analyses, though diverse VJ usage argued against this for most clonotypes. Because the same donors could not be followed over many years, conclusions were based on cross-sectional statistical analysis.

Library construction relied on 5' RACE. Data came from an Illumina HiSeq 2000. A universal primer binding site was introduced by template switching, and a unique molecular identifier was present in the final cDNA, enabling accurate counting of TCR cDNA molecules. First-strand cDNA for TCR alpha and beta chains was synthesized from specific primers in the conserved constant-segment region. Each cDNA library was double barcoded, with a SMART-Mk sample barcode plus Illumina barcodes, to control for contamination. TruSeq adapter sequences and Illumina sample barcodes were added in two successive PCR steps. Sequencing of the TCR alpha and beta cDNA libraries was done on the Illumina HiSeq platform using custom primers. From the authors' description of their analysis: Raw reads were processed with MiGEC to extract unique molecular identifiers, and MiXCR was used to determine CDR3 positions. Recombination models were inferred per individual with the repgenHMM and IGoR tools using an EM algorithm. The analysis of shared clonotypes was done with the tcR package in R, with sharing normalized by the product of cloneset sizes. Out-of-frame nonproductive sequences were analyzed to study raw recombination free of thymic and clonal selection effects. TCRdb itself trimmed the public reads at Q25 with fastp, ran MiXCR and retained productive beta chains. Each entry is one CDR3 protein sequence, shown with its most common DNA and genes. These V and J calls derive from TCRdb rather than the authors' analysis. For this sample the table gives approximately 700,000 distinct CDR3 sequences, of which roughly 6% were detected only once. Together, the top ten hold approximately 2% of the sample.

Only healthy Caucasian donors were included. The researchers also sequenced three unrelated adults who were not twins: a male aged 18 to 30, a male aged 50 to 59, and a female aged 50 to 59. Using Miltenyi CD45RO+ enrichment and human naive T-cell isolation kits, memory (CD45RO+) and naive T cells were isolated from PBMC. The CDR3 sequence holds 14 residues, the cysteine and phenylalanine included. Only CDR3 DNA is held: 42 bases, read in frame from base 1. As encoded in the germline V gene, CDR1 is SGHRS while CDR2 is YFSETQ. V is clipped by 7 bases and J by 4 bases, and the sequence between their germline boundaries is 14 bases long. About this clonotype: Its cognate antigen has yet to be identified. Per-nucleotide qualities are absent, and no much larger clonotype sits a single base away.

This clonotype was sampled from a man between 18 and 35 years old in good health. Rearrangement joined TRBV5-1 to TRBJ2-2; the D gene is unclear. Sequencing used naive T cells sorted from blood. This sample's cell subset or site label indicates: cells isolated with a human naive T-cell isolation kit. For the CDR3, the sequence is CASALEPSTGELFF. The DNA reads TGCGCCAGCGCCCTTGAGCCGTCCACCGGGGAGCTGTTTTTT.